The source of this T cell receptor beta chain is a study of CD4 T cells in relation to SARS-CoV-2 and coronaviruses. About the study: After roughly 11 days of antigen culture, PBMC TCR beta CDR3s were sequenced.

The CDR3 sequence is 15 residues long. With 0 bases removed from V and 0 bases from J, the gap between germline ends came to 7 bases. Germline values: CDR1 SGHRS, CDR2 YFSETQ. Using immunoSEQ multiplex PCR, the repertoire was profiled, and TCRdb retains in-frame clones only, with some absent. The sample holds 20,000 to 25,000 clones, approximately 78% seen once. As concerns this clone: The antigen is undetermined.

CD4+ T cells from unexposed donors were obtained before the COVID-19 pandemic (2011-2018). Isolation of CD4+ T cells took place after about 9 days in culture. Each well had a few million PBMCs in around 5% human AB serum with IL-2. The TCR comes from a human donor in good health. Sequencing was done on a sample of CD4+ T cells from PBMCs, cultured in vitro. The rearrangement joins TRBV5-1 to TRBJ1-3; no clear D. The CDR3 DNA follows: TGCGCCAGCAGCTTGGGACCCAGCTCTGGAAACACCATATATTTT. It translates to CASSLGPSSGNTIYF.